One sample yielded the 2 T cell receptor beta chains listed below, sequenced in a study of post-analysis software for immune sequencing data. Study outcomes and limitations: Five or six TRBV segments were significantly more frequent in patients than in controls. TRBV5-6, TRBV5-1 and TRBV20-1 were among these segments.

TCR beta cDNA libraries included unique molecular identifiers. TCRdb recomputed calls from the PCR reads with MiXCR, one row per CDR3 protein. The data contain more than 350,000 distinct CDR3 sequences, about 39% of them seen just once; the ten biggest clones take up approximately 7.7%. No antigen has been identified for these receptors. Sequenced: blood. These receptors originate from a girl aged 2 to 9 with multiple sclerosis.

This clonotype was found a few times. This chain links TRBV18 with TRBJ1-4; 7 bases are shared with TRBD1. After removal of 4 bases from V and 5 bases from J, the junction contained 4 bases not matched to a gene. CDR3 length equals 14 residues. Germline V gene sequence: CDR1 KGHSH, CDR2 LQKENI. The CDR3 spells CASSRGQLNEKLFF. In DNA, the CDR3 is TGTGCCAGCTCACGGGGACAGTTAAATGAAAAACTGTTTTTT.

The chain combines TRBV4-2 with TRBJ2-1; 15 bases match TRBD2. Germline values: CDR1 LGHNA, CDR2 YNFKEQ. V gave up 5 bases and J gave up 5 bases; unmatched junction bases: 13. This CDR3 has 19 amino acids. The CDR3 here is CASSLWVGLAGGLDNEQFF. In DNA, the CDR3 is TGTGCCAGCAGCTTGTGGGTCGGACTAGCGGGAGGGCTCGACAATGAGCAGTTCTTC.